The next 27 T cell receptor beta chains were all read from a single sample in a study of cytomegalovirus exposure and HLA in healthy donors. Primers: 60 Vbeta forward and 13 Jbeta reverse. This table comes from immunoSEQ multiplex PCR, and its TCRdb copy is limited to in-frame clones, with some not included. The profile covers about 130,000 clones, with over 60% appearing a single time and about 0.94% taken by the ten largest. The specimen sequenced was PBMCs. These receptors were obtained from a human donor in good health.

This sequence joins TRBV2 and TRBJ2-2; D call uncertain. V gave up 7 bases and J gave up 0 bases, with 9 bases separating them. Germline lookup yields CDR1 SNHLY and CDR2 FYNNEI. This CDR3 has 14 amino acids. CDR3 DNA: TGTGCCAGCAAATCTAACGCGAACACCGGGGAGCTGTTTTTT. Translating it yields CASKSNANTGELFF. Based on the CDR3 plus reference TRBV2 and TRBJ2-2, the full variable domain is EPEVTQTPSHQVTQMGQEVILRCVPISNHLYFYWYRQILGQKVEFLVSFYNNEISEKSEIFDDQFSVERPDGSNFTLKIRSTKLEDSAMYFCASKSNANTGELFFGEGSRLTVL.

This clone appeared a single time. J is TRBJ1-3 and V is TRBV9; D is unclear. The CDR3 consists of 15 residues. In germline, CDR1 is SGDLS, CDR2 YYNGEE. With 4 bases removed from V and 0 bases from J, the gap between germline ends came to 11 bases. CDR3 protein: CASSPGRSSGNTIYF. CDR3 coding DNA: TGTGCCAGCAGCCCAGGAAGAAGCTCTGGAAACACCATATATTTT.

The chain's CDR3 is CASLQGASYNEQFF. The CDR3 bases are TGTGCCAGCCTACAGGGAGCGTCCTACAATGAGCAGTTCTTC. J is TRBJ2-1 and V is TRBV7-9; a weak D match, TRBD1 (6 bases). The CDR3 runs to 14 residues. Germline CDR1 and CDR2: SEHNR and FQNEAQ (reference sequence). Trimming shortened V by 8 bases and J by 1 base, and 12 bases separated the two germline ends.

This rearrangement joins TRBV18 to TRBJ1-3; D is ambiguous. V lost 5 bases, J lost 0 bases, and 5 bases lay in between. The CDR3 sequence is 13 residues long. Germline values: CDR1 KGHSH, CDR2 LQKENI. In DNA form, the CDR3 reads TGTGCCAGCTCAGGGAGCTCTGGAAACACCATATATTTT. Translation: CASSGSSGNTIYF.

The chain couples TRBV6-6 to TRBJ2-7; 12 bases agree with TRBD2. V was clipped by 0 bases and J by 3 bases; unmatched bases: 3. The germline gives CDR1 MNHNY, CDR2 SVGAGI (reference sequence). The CDR3 sequence is 16 residues long. The CDR3 coding sequence is TGTGCCAGCAGTTACTCTTCTAGCGGGGGGGGCTACGAGCAGTACTTC. This codes for CASSYSSSGGGYEQYF.

The chain joins TRBV25-1 to TRBJ2-7, with D possibly being TRBD1 (6 bases). Trimming took off 3 bases at V and 6 bases at J, with 12 bases between the two ends. Germline V lookup: CDR1 MGHDK, CDR2 SYGVNS. This CDR3 region has 13 residues. The CDR3 loop is CASSETGTPEQYF. As DNA, the CDR3 is TGTGCCAGCAGTGAGACCGGGACACCCGAGCAGTACTTC.

This chain joins TRBV10-1 and TRBJ2-7; TRBD2 matches 7 bases. The ends lost 5 bases at V and 9 bases at J; junction bases unmatched: 10. The CDR3 sequence is 13 residues long. In germline, CDR1 is WNHNN, CDR2 SYGVQD (reference sequence). The CDR3 protein is CASSPGEGTSQYF. The CDR3 DNA sequence: TGCGCCAGCAGTCCCGGGGAGGGGACGTCGCAGTACTTC.

DNA of the CDR3: TGTGCCAGCAGCTTGTTGAGCGGGGGATACAATGAGCAGTTCTTC. It specifies CASSLLSGGYNEQFF. The J gene is TRBJ2-1, the V gene TRBV5-6; TRBD2 aligns across 8 bases. The CDR3 spans 15 residues. The J segment lost 4 bases and the V segment lost 1 base, leaving 4 bases of the junction unmatched. Germline V gene lookup returns CDR1 SGHDT and CDR2 YYEEEE.

This clone was counted a single time. J is TRBJ2-5 and V is TRBV12-5; D possibly corresponds to TRBD1 (5 bases). The ends were cut back, 0 bases at V and 1 base at J, with 12 bases in the middle. This CDR3 is 16 amino acids long. Germline V lookup: CDR1 LGHNT, CDR2 FRNRAP. CDR3 bases: TGTGCTAGTGGTTTGGTACGCACAGGCCCCCAAGAGACCCAGTACTTC. The encoded protein is CASGLVRTGPQETQYF.

V gene TRBV6-5 combines with J gene TRBJ2-1; D ambiguous. Germline values: CDR1 MNHEY, CDR2 SVGAGI. The CDR3 runs to 12 residues. V shed 3 bases and J shed 6 bases, with 6 bases lying between them. CDR3 coding DNA: TGTGCCAGCAGTTATCGAGGCAATGAGCAGTTCTTC. Amino acids: CASSYRGNEQFF.

The chain is built from TRBV4-1 and TRBJ1-2, with unresolved D. Germline assignment: CDR1 MGHRA and CDR2 YSYEKL. This CDR3 has 16 residues. The germline V and J ends were trimmed by 3 bases and 8 bases, with 22 bases remaining between them. The CDR3 nucleotides are TGCGCCAGCAGCCAGTTACCGGTCCTCCAGGCGGGGGGCTACACCTTC. Its protein is CASSQLPVLQAGGYTF.

This clone was counted a few times. The V and J genes are TRBV4-1 and TRBJ2-3; 7 bases map to TRBD2. The CDR3 is made up of 14 amino acids. V gave up 3 bases and J gave up 4 bases; unmatched junction bases: 4. Germline CDR1 and CDR2: MGHRA and YSYEKL. Written as DNA, the CDR3 is TGCGCCAGCAGCCAGCTCCGGGGGGCAGATACGCAGTATTTT. This encodes CASSQLRGADTQYF.

V usage is TRBV7-9 and J usage is TRBJ2-2, with 7 nucleotides matching TRBD2. The CDR3 totals 16 residues. With V trimmed by 3 bases and J by 3 bases, 7 bases remained unmatched. Germline lookup yields CDR1 SEHNR and CDR2 FQNEAQ (reference sequence). The CDR3, as DNA: TGTGCCAGCAGCTTTCTGGAGCGGGGCCACACCGGGGAGCTGTTTTTT. Amino acid sequence: CASSFLERGHTGELFF.

The V and J genes are TRBV19 and TRBJ2-3, with TRBD2 matching over 9 bases. This CDR3 is built from 15 residues. J lost 4 bases, V lost 7 bases, and 9 bases had no gene match. The V gene's germline CDR1 is LNHDA and CDR2 SQIVND (reference sequence). DNA of the CDR3: TGTGCCAGTACTCCGCGGGGGGGCCGGGCAGATACGCAGTATTTT. Its protein product is CASTPRGGRADTQYF.

The chain recombines TRBV4-1 with TRBJ2-3; a possible D gene is TRBD1 (6 bases). The V and J ends lost 3 bases and 4 bases respectively, with 14 bases between them. The CDR3 is 15 amino acids. The germline V gene has CDR1 MGHRA and CDR2 YSYEKL. This chain's CDR3 is CASSHIGRGADTQYF. The CDR3 DNA is TGCGCCAGCAGCCACATCGGCAGGGGAGCAGATACGCAGTATTTT.

The table lists this clone with a few counts. The chain couples TRBV5-8 to TRBJ2-5; 10 positions agree with TRBD2. Unmatched junction bases numbered 11, after V lost 4 bases and J lost 2 bases. Germline V gene sequence: CDR1 SGHTS, CDR2 YDEGEE. This CDR3 spans 17 amino acids. The CDR3 sequence is CASSHDGGSGGQETQYF. The CDR3 coding sequence is TGTGCCAGCAGCCATGATGGCGGTAGCGGGGGGCAAGAGACCCAGTACTTC.

The chain recombines TRBV29-1 with TRBJ2-3; D is possibly TRBD1 (6 bases). The germline V and J ends were trimmed by 7 bases and 4 bases, with 18 bases remaining between them. CDR3 length: 14 amino acids. Per the germline V gene, CDR1 is SQVTM and CDR2 is ANQGSEA. For the CDR3, the DNA is TGCAGCGCTTACGGTTACAGGGTCCCAGATACGCAGTATTTT. Residues: CSAYGYRVPDTQYF.

The gene calls are TRBV28 and TRBJ2-5; D remains unclear. The germline CDR1 and CDR2 sequences are MDHEN and SYDVKM. V lost 2 bases, J lost 2 bases, and 12 bases lay in between. The CDR3 covers 15 residues. As DNA, the CDR3 is TGTGCCAGCAGTTTAGGATACAGCAAACAAGAGACCCAGTACTTC. Its translation: CASSLGYSKQETQYF.

The chain uses TRBV5-1 and TRBJ2-1, with D possibly matching TRBD2 (5 bases). From germline, CDR1 is SGHRS and CDR2 YFSETQ. The CDR3 has 13 amino acids. Trimming pared 5 bases from V and 2 bases from J, leaving 8 bases between. The CDR3 sequence: CASRAGTYNEQFF. The CDR3 DNA is TGCGCCAGCAGAGCCGGGACCTACAATGAGCAGTTCTTC.

The chain is built from TRBV15 and TRBJ1-3; the D gene is possibly TRBD1 (5 bases). V lost 3 bases and J lost 0, with 12 bases in between. CDR3 length: 16 residues. CDR1 is LNHNV, CDR2 YYDKDF, per germline (reference sequence). CDR3 nucleotides: TGTGCCACCAGCAGGGGGGGTTCCCTCTCTGGAAACACCATATATTTT. As protein: CATSRGGSLSGNTIYF.

The J gene is TRBJ2-5, the V gene TRBV5-8, with TRBD1 as a possible D gene (5 bases). Germline CDR1 SGHTS, CDR2 YDEGEE. The CDR3 has 15 amino acids. The ends were cut back, 1 base at V and 2 bases at J, with 12 bases in the middle. Written as DNA, the CDR3 is TGTGCCAGCAGCTTGTTTTTGACAGCTCAAGAGACCCAGTACTTC. Its translation is CASSLFLTAQETQYF.

V and J are TRBV4-1 and TRBJ1-4; tentative D call: TRBD1 (5 bases). CDR1 and CDR2 (germline): MGHRA, YSYEKL. The CDR3 runs to 14 residues. The germline V and J ends were trimmed by 2 bases and 5 bases, with 9 bases remaining between them. CDR3 sequence: CASSQRSGNEKLFF. The CDR3 nucleotides read TGCGCCAGCAGCCAAAGATCAGGGAATGAAAAACTGTTTTTT.

This chain joins TRBV6-1 and TRBJ1-4, with 8 nucleotides matching TRBD1. The CDR3 spans 14 residues. Per germline, CDR1 MNHNS and CDR2 SASEGT. J lost 8 bases, V lost 5 bases, and 7 bases had no gene match. CDR3 sequence: CASSYLDRDEKLFF. CDR3 DNA: TGTGCCAGCAGTTATTTGGACAGGGACGAAAAACTGTTTTTT.

The V gene is TRBV21-1, the J gene TRBJ1-5. TRBV21-1 is a pseudogene segment. This CDR3 contains 14 residues. CDR3 loop: CASSRNCWEVPQHF. CDR3 DNA sequence: TGTGCCAGCAGCCGTAACTGCTGGGAGGTGCCCCAGCATTTT.

This clone occurred once. The rearrangement uses TRBV13 and TRBJ1-6; 7 positions match TRBD1. The CDR3 has 14 amino acids. Germline V gene lookup returns CDR1 PRHDT and CDR2 FYEKMQ (reference sequence). V shed 8 bases, J shed 9 bases, and the junction held 10 bases outside the gene matches. CDR3: CASSVQGETSPLHF. The CDR3 DNA sequence: TGTGCCAGCTCAGTTCAGGGGGAGACTTCACCCCTCCACTTT.

Regarding this clone: The germline gene is not matched at one end of the junction; a read error may be the cause. The chain links TRBV19 to TRBJ2-3, with D maybe TRBD1 (6 bases). Per the germline V gene, CDR1 is LNHDA and CDR2 is SQIVND (reference sequence). The CDR3 runs 14 residues. The CDR3 DNA reads as TGTGCCAGTAGCATAGACAGGAGCACAGATACGCAGTATTTT. Its translation: CASSIDRSTDTQYF.

CDR3 loop: CASSVGQRNYGYTF. The CDR3 coding sequence is TGTGCCAGCAGTGTAGGACAGCGAAACTATGGCTACACCTTC. V gene TRBV6-1 combines with J gene TRBJ1-2; D perhaps matches TRBD1 (6 bases). The CDR3 loop spans 14 amino acids. Trimming removed 4 bases from V and 2 bases from J, with 11 bases in between. Germline V gene sequence: CDR1 MNHNS, CDR2 SASEGT.